The 8 T cell receptor beta chains presented below share a single source sample, sequenced in a study of blood T cells in healthy people across ages. It was with a sample-barcoded 5' primer and a J-beta primer mix that a second PCR of roughly 7 to 12 cycles was run. TCRdb recomputed calls from the 5' RACE reads with MiXCR, one row per CDR3 protein. The sample holds hundreds of thousands of distinct CDR3 sequences, under 65% seen once. The sequencing sample was made of blood. These receptors all come from an elderly woman in good health.

The chain joins TRBV20-1 to TRBJ2-5; tentatively, D is TRBD1 (5 bases). Germline CDR1 DFQATT, CDR2 SNEGSKA (reference sequence). V lost 0 bases and J lost 11, with 25 bases in between. The CDR3 contains 16 residues. CDR3 sequence reads: CSARDGLRLRGNEQYF. DNA of the CDR3: TGCAGTGCTAGAGATGGCCTGCGGCTTAGGGGCAATGAGCAGTACTTC.

The J gene is TRBJ2-7, the V gene TRBV28; TRBD2 agrees at 11 bases. Germline CDR1 reads MDHEN; CDR2 reads SYDVKM. The trim removed 4 bases at V and 3 bases at J, leaving 5 bases unmatched. The CDR3 has 15 amino acids. The CDR3 reads CASSSTGTSGYEQYF. CDR3 DNA: TGTGCCAGCAGTTCAACCGGGACTAGCGGCTACGAGCAGTACTTC.

The V call is TRBV7-2, the J call TRBJ2-1, with D possibly TRBD2 on 5 matching bases. V dropped 5 bases and J dropped 7 bases, with 18 bases sitting between them. The CDR3 is 15 amino acids. In germline, CDR1 is SGHTA, CDR2 FQGNSA. CDR3 DNA: TGTGCCAGCAGCCTAACTATTTTCTCGGGGAATGAGCAGTTCTTC. Protein product: CASSLTIFSGNEQFF.

This chain uses TRBV7-2 with TRBJ2-7, with D possibly TRBD2 on 6 matching bases. The CDR3 length is 15 residues. The germline V gene has CDR1 SGHTA and CDR2 FQGNSA. With 5 bases removed from V and 4 bases from J, the gap between germline ends came to 18 bases. Here the CDR3 reads CASSLGWGELYEQYF. The CDR3 bases are TGTGCCAGCAGCCTCGGTTGGGGGGAGTTATACGAGCAGTACTTC. Variable domain in full (rest from reference TRBV7-2 and TRBJ2-7): GAGVSQSPSNKVTEKGKDVELRCDPISGHTALYWYRQSLGQGLEFLIYFQGNSAPDKSGLPSDRFSAERTGGSVSTLTIQRTQQEDSAVYLCASSLGWGELYEQYFGPGTRLTVT.

Of note for this clonotype: A single base separates this from a much larger clone, so it may be a read error. V and J are TRBV10-3 and TRBJ1-1; no firm D call. CDR3 length equals 13 residues. The germline V gene has CDR1 ENHRY and CDR2 SYGVKD. Trimming shortened V by 7 bases and J by 5 bases, and 14 bases separated the two germline ends. The CDR3, as DNA: TGTGCCATCAATCCAGTAGGCGATACTGAAGCTTTCTTT. Its translation is CAINPVGDTEAFF.

This clonotype was seen a handful of times. The chain combines TRBV7-2 with TRBJ2-7; TRBD2 matches 8 bases. The CDR3 totals 16 residues. Trimming cost V 5 bases and J 5 bases; bases outside gene matches: 14. Germline V gene lookup returns CDR1 SGHTA and CDR2 FQGNSA. CDR3 sequence reads: CASSAPTGTSMHEQYF. Written as DNA, the CDR3 is TGTGCCAGCAGCGCCCCAACCGGGACTAGTATGCACGAGCAGTACTTC.

This clonotype occurred many times. The chain is built from TRBV5-1 and TRBJ2-1, with 12 bases identical to TRBD2. The CDR3 loop spans 16 amino acids. With 3 bases clipped from V and 3 bases from J, the junction kept 4 bases outside the gene matches. CDR1 is SGHRS, CDR2 YFSETQ, per germline. CDR3 bases: TGCGCCAGCAGCTATCTAGCGGGGGGGTTCTACAATGAGCAGTTCTTC. Translated, it gives CASSYLAGGFYNEQFF. The whole variable domain, remainder taken from reference TRBV5-1 and TRBJ2-1, is KAGVTQTPRYLIKTRGQQVTLSCSPISGHRSVSWYQQTPGQGLQFLFEYFSETQRNKGNFPGRFSGRQFSNSRSEMNVSTLELGDSALYLCASSYLAGGFYNEQFFGPGTRLTVL.

The chain joins TRBV12-3 or TRBV12-4 to TRBJ2-5; a weak D match, TRBD2 (5 bases). The DNA end favors TRBJ2-7, so the J call may be wrong. The CDR3 has 15 residues. The CDR3 is CASSLSRRPGGEQYF. The DNA of the CDR3 is TGTGCCAGCAGTTTATCTCGGCGCCCCGGAGGCGAGCAGTACTTC.